Below are 14 T cell receptor beta chains sequenced from a single sample in a study of shared clonotypes between healthy human individuals. Method: immunoSEQ multiplex PCR; TCRdb's copy keeps in-frame clones and lacks some. The sample carries millions of clones, approximately 95% recorded once. Material for sequencing was naive CD4+ T cells sorted from blood. Specified subset: CD45RA+ positively selected. Receptors originate from a man between 18 and 29 years old in good health.

The V call is TRBV6-1, the J call TRBJ1-3, with D unclear. The germline V gene has CDR1 MNHNS and CDR2 SASEGT. There are 14 residues in the CDR3. The V and J ends lost 4 bases and 9 bases respectively, with 16 bases between them. The CDR3: CASSAHEFGPTIYF. The DNA of the CDR3 is TGTGCCAGCAGTGCACACGAATTCGGACCCACCATATATTTT.

This chain joins TRBV5-5 and TRBJ2-4; the match to TRBD2 covers 8 bases. CDR3 size: 13 residues. Germline values: CDR1 SGHKS, CDR2 YYEKEE (reference sequence). The trim removed 3 bases at V and 9 bases at J, leaving 5 bases unmatched. Here the CDR3 reads CASSWTSGGIQYF. The CDR3 coding sequence is TGTGCCAGCAGCTGGACGAGCGGGGGCATTCAGTACTTC.

The CDR3 sequence is CASSLKEGAGVAKNIQYF. In nucleotides, the CDR3 is TGTGCCAGCAGCTTAAAGGAGGGAGCGGGAGTTGCCAAAAACATTCAGTACTTC. The V and J genes are TRBV7-2 and TRBJ2-4, with 8 bases aligning to TRBD2. The CDR3 is made up of 18 amino acids. After removal of 2 bases from V and 1 base from J, the junction contained 10 bases not matched to a gene. Germline CDR1 and CDR2: SGHTA and FQGNSA.

The chain uses TRBV19 and TRBJ2-7; tentative D call: TRBD2 (5 bases). V lost 6 bases, J lost 2 bases, and 17 bases lay in between. Per the germline V gene, CDR1 is LNHDA and CDR2 is SQIVND (reference sequence). The CDR3 length is 15 residues. CDR3 nucleotide sequence: TGTGCCAGTAGCTCTCAGACTACCTCTCCCTACGAGCAGTACTTC. Translation: CASSSQTTSPYEQYF.

As for this clone: This sequence may be a read error, since a much larger clone differs from it by one base. Additional DNA sequences in this sample encode the identical CDR3. The chain employs TRBV28 and TRBJ1-2, with D unresolved. The CDR3 spans 13 residues. The germline CDR1 and CDR2 sequences are MDHEN and SYDVKM. As DNA, the CDR3 is TGCGCCAGCAGTTTAGCCATAAACTATGGCTACACCTTC. Amino acid sequence: CASSLAINYGYTF.

As DNA, the CDR3 is TGTGCCAGCAATAACGCGGGGTCCCAAGAGACCCAGTACTTC. Translation: CASNNAGSQETQYF. The genes are TRBV2 and TRBJ2-5; perhaps TRBD2 as D (6 bases). Per the germline V gene, CDR1 is SNHLY and CDR2 is FYNNEI. The CDR3 is 14 amino acids. V was clipped by 7 bases and J by 1 base, with 13 bases between them.

This sequence joins TRBV19 and TRBJ2-7; unclear D gene. The CDR3 covers 14 residues. Germline V gives CDR1 LNHDA, CDR2 SQIVND (reference sequence). The germline V and J ends were trimmed by 1 base and 1 base, with 8 bases remaining between them. CDR3 sequence (DNA): TGTGCCAGTAGTATAGTGTTCGGATCCTACGAGCAGTACTTC. As protein: CASSIVFGSYEQYF. The whole variable domain, remainder taken from reference TRBV19 and TRBJ2-7, is DGGITQSPKYLFRKEGQNVTLSCEQNLNHDAMYWYRQDPGQGLRLIYYSQIVNDFQKGDIAEGYSVSREKKESFPLTVTSAQKNPTAFYLCASSIVFGSYEQYFGPGTRLTVT.

The V and J genes are TRBV21-1 and TRBJ1-1; TRBD1 reflects the table's D call only, with no check against the DNA. TRBV21-1 is an annotated pseudogene. This CDR3 has 18 amino acids. Here the CDR3 DNA reads TGTGCCAGCAGCAAAGAGAGGCAAGGACAGGGACGGGTCTCTGAAGCTTTCTTT. Residues: CASSKERQGQGRVSEAFF.

The chain recombines TRBV18 with TRBJ1-3; D uncertain. Germline CDR1 is KGHSH and CDR2 is LQKENI. The CDR3 contains 17 residues. V lost 4 bases, J lost 0 bases, and 16 bases lay in between. The CDR3 spells CASSRDVPTSSGNTIYF. CDR3 DNA sequence: TGTGCCAGCTCACGCGACGTTCCAACTAGCTCTGGAAACACCATATATTTT.

The chain carries TRBV4-1 and TRBJ1-1; 9 nucleotides align to TRBD1. J was trimmed by 6 bases and V by 2 bases; bases with no gene match: 10. CDR3 size: 16 residues. Germline V gene data show CDR1 as MGHRA and CDR2 as YSYEKL. The DNA of the CDR3 is TGCGCCAGCAGCCAACGTAAGGACAGGGGTGTAGCTGAAGCTTTCTTT. Encoded protein: CASSQRKDRGVAEAFF.

The chain links TRBV5-1 to TRBJ2-2; maybe TRBD1 (5 bases). This CDR3 has 15 residues. V gave up 4 bases and J gave up 4 bases, with 14 bases separating them. Germline V gene sequence: CDR1 SGHRS, CDR2 YFSETQ. The CDR3 loop is CASSPLGESTGELFF. The CDR3 region has the DNA TGCGCCAGCAGCCCCCTAGGGGAAAGCACCGGGGAGCTGTTTTTT. Full variable domain (remainder filled in from reference TRBV5-1 and TRBJ2-2): KAGVTQTPRYLIKTRGQQVTLSCSPISGHRSVSWYQQTPGQGLQFLFEYFSETQRNKGNFPGRFSGRQFSNSRSEMNVSTLELGDSALYLCASSPLGESTGELFFGEGSRLTVL.

In regard to this clone: A junction boundary mismatches the germline segment, possibly from a read error. The chain employs TRBV7-7 and TRBJ2-5; TRBD2 agrees at 16 bases. The CDR3 totals 16 residues. Germline CDR1 is SSHAT and CDR2 is FNYEAQ (reference sequence). CDR3 amino acids: CASSLAGLAGGETQYF. As DNA, the CDR3 is TGTGCTAGCAGCTTAGCGGGACTAGCGGGAGGGGAGACCCAGTACTTC.

This chain connects TRBV5-1 to TRBJ1-1, with D possibly being TRBD1 (5 bases). This CDR3 contains 14 residues. Germline V gene sequence: CDR1 SGHRS, CDR2 YFSETQ. The V gene lost 4 bases and the J gene lost 4 bases, with 14 bases spanning the gap. CDR3 region: CASSTQGTSTEAFF. The CDR3 DNA follows: TGCGCCAGCAGCACCCAAGGGACGAGCACTGAAGCTTTCTTT.

A remark on this clone: Other DNA sequences of this sample code for an identical CDR3. The V call is TRBV11-3, the J call TRBJ2-7, with D unclear. The CDR3 is made up of 12 amino acids. The V end was cut by 0 bases, the J end by 6 bases, with 6 bases between. Per the germline V gene, CDR1 is SGHNT and CDR2 is YENEEA. As DNA, the CDR3 is TGTGCCAGCAGCTTAGATCGAAGCGAGCAGTACTTC. This sequence encodes CASSLDRSEQYF.